Presented here are 15 T cell receptor beta chains from one specimen sequenced in a study of OX40 agonist ivuxolimab in advanced cancers. Repertoires were generated with immunoSEQ multiplex PCR, while TCRdb's copy carries only in-frame clones and drops some. The table lists approximately 81,000 clones, 81% of them singletons, with approximately 4.5% in the top ten. Sequenced here: CD4+ or CD8+ T cells sorted from blood, sampled in a trial of the OX40 agonist ivuxolimab. The receptors come from an adult with an advanced solid tumor such as melanoma, head and neck, liver or kidney cancer.

The chain carries TRBV30 and TRBJ2-2; D perhaps matches TRBD1 (5 bases). Trimming pared 2 bases from V and 7 bases from J, leaving 14 bases between. This CDR3 has 14 residues. CDR1 and CDR2 (germline): GTSNPN, SVGIG (reference sequence). The CDR3 DNA reads as TGTGCCTGGAGTTCCAGGGAAAGGGGCGGGGAGCTGTTTTTT. Translated: CAWSSRERGGELFF.

The chain has TRBV2 and TRBJ2-2; D tentatively reads TRBD1 or TRBD2 (5 bases each). The CDR3 runs 14 residues. Trimming cost V 6 bases and J 0 bases, with 8 bases left between them. The germline V gene has CDR1 SNHLY and CDR2 FYNNEI. The DNA for the CDR3 is TGTGCCAGCAGCCGGGACGCGAACACCGGGGAGCTGTTTTTT. Translated, it gives CASSRDANTGELFF.

J is TRBJ2-5 and V is TRBV2, with D tentatively TRBD2 (5 bases). Near its end, the DNA agrees better with TRBJ2-7, so the J call may be wrong. The CDR3 spans 12 residues. Germline V lookup: CDR1 SNHLY, CDR2 FYNNEI. The CDR3 here is CASREEQYEQYF. CDR3 DNA sequence: TGTGCCAGCAGGGAGGAACAATACGAGCAGTACTTC.

DNA of the CDR3: TGTGCCACCAGCAGAGCTAAATTATTGGGTGACTATGGCTACACCTTC. Residues: CATSRAKLLGDYGYTF. This chain uses TRBV15 with TRBJ1-2; D remains unclear. V dropped 1 base and J dropped 3 bases, with 15 bases sitting between them. Germline CDR1 is LNHNV and CDR2 is YYDKDF (reference sequence). CDR3 length: 16 amino acids.

This clone was counted a few times. The rearrangement uses TRBV11-1 and TRBJ1-1, with D perhaps TRBD1 (6 bases). Germline CDR1 SGHAT, CDR2 FQDESV (reference sequence). This CDR3 spans 13 amino acids. V was cut by 0 bases and J by 10 bases, with 12 bases left in between. The CDR3 region is CASSLAQGTGAFF. The DNA of the CDR3 is TGTGCCAGCAGCTTAGCGCAGGGGACGGGAGCTTTCTTT.

The V gene is TRBV15, the J gene TRBJ2-7; 9 positions agree with TRBD2. Germline V gene data show CDR1 as LNHNV and CDR2 as YYDKDF (reference sequence). This CDR3 contains 16 residues. Trimming removed 0 bases from V and 5 bases from J; junction bases left unmatched: 8. The CDR3 DNA follows: TGTGCCACCAGCAGAGAGGAGAGTAGCGGGAGACACGAGCAGTACTTC. It specifies CATSREESSGRHEQYF.

The chain combines TRBV5-5 with TRBJ2-5; 7 bases match TRBD1. This CDR3 spans 17 amino acids. V gave up 0 bases and J gave up 6 bases; unmatched junction bases: 14. The germline CDR1 and CDR2 sequences are SGHKS and YYEKEE (reference sequence). CDR3 sequence reads: CASSLGNRGGGLKTQYF. DNA for the CDR3: TGTGCCAGCAGCTTGGGGAACAGGGGCGGTGGGTTGAAGACCCAGTACTTC.

The rearrangement uses TRBV7-9 and TRBJ2-1; TRBD2 matches at 8 bases. V shed 5 bases, J shed 4 bases, and the junction held 10 bases outside the gene matches. The germline CDR1 and CDR2 sequences are SEHNR and FQNEAQ (reference sequence). The CDR3 totals 16 residues. CDR3 amino acids: CASSPPGLEGYNEQFF. DNA for the CDR3: TGTGCCAGCAGCCCTCCGGGACTAGAGGGGTACAATGAGCAGTTCTTC.

J is TRBJ2-7 and V is TRBV6-6; D uncertain. Trimming stripped 0 bases from V and 3 bases from J, with 6 bases between. CDR3 size: 13 residues. Germline loops: CDR1 MNHNY, CDR2 SVGAGI (reference sequence). The CDR3 region is CASSYSQVYEQYF. As DNA, the CDR3 is TGTGCCAGCAGTTACTCTCAGGTCTACGAGCAGTACTTC.

The V call is TRBV6-5, the J call TRBJ1-1; no reliable D call. The V gene's germline CDR1 is MNHEY and CDR2 SVGAGI. V lost 2 bases and J lost 2, with 9 bases in between. This CDR3 has 14 residues. CDR3: CASSYGLVNTEAFF. The CDR3, as DNA: TGTGCCAGCAGTTACGGACTTGTAAACACTGAAGCTTTCTTT.

There are a few counts of this clone. The chain links TRBV9 to TRBJ2-7, with a tentative D call TRBD1 (5 bases). Trimming pared 3 bases from V and 5 bases from J, leaving 18 bases between. The germline gives CDR1 SGDLS, CDR2 YYNGEE. CDR3 length equals 15 residues. The CDR3 is CASSGTLAPQDEQYF. Written as DNA, the CDR3 is TGTGCCAGCAGCGGAACACTGGCCCCACAGGACGAGCAGTACTTC.

This clone was found a few times. The CDR3, as DNA: TGTGCCAGCAGCGTATCGGGACTAGCGGGGGGGCCGGGGGGCACAGATACGCAGTATTTT. It codes for CASSVSGLAGGPGGTDTQYF. The chain uses TRBV9 and TRBJ2-3, with TRBD2 identical over 16 bases. V shed 1 base and J 1 base; nucleotides not matched to a gene: 9. Germline CDR1 reads SGDLS; CDR2 reads YYNGEE. The CDR3 loop spans 20 amino acids.

This clone was counted a few times. The genes are TRBV7-9 and TRBJ1-5; D is possibly TRBD1 (5 bases). This CDR3 has 14 residues. V was clipped by 5 bases and J by 0 bases, with 8 bases between them. CDR1 and CDR2 (germline): SEHNR, FQNEAQ (reference sequence). The CDR3 reads CASSPTVSNQPQHF. CDR3 nucleotide sequence: TGTGCCAGCAGCCCGACAGTTAGCAATCAGCCCCAGCATTTT.

This clone was seen repeatedly, ten times or more. The CDR3 bases are TGCGCCAGCAGCCCTACCGGGACAGGTGAAAATGGCTACACCTTC. Its translation is CASSPTGTGENGYTF. The chain carries TRBV5-1 and TRBJ1-2; 8 nucleotides match TRBD1. The CDR3 covers 15 residues. The V and J ends lost 4 bases and 6 bases, in that order; junction bases with no gene match: 11. In germline, CDR1 is SGHRS, CDR2 YFSETQ.

V is TRBV7-9 and J is TRBJ2-2, with D perhaps matching TRBD1 (7 bases). CDR1 SEHNR and CDR2 FQNEAQ come from the germline V gene (reference sequence). V lost 1 base and J 4 bases, leaving 10 bases between the germline ends. This CDR3 region has 15 residues. The CDR3 nucleotides are TGTGCCAGCAGCTTAGGGCAGGGGGGCACCGGGGAGCTGTTTTTT. This sequence encodes CASSLGQGGTGELFF. The full variable domain, its missing parts supplied by reference TRBV7-9 and TRBJ2-2, is DTGVSQNPRHKITKRGQNVTFRCDPISEHNRLYWYRQTLGQGPEFLTYFQNEAQLEKSRLLSDRFSAERPKGSFSTLEIQRTEQGDSAMYLCASSLGQGGTGELFFGEGSRLTVL.